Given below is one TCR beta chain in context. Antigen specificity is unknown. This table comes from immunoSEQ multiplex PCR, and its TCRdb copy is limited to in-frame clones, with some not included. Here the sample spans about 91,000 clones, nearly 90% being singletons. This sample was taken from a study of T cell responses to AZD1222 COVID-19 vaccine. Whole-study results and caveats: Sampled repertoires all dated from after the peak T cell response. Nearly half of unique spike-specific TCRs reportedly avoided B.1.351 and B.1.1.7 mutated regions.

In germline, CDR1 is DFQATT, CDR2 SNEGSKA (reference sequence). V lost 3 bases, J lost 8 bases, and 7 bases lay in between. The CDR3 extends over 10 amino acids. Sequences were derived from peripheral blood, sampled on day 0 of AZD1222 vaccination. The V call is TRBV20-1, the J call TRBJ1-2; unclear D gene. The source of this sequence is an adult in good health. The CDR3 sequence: CSAREAGYTF. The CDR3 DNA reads TGCAGTGCTAGGGAAGCGGGCTACACCTTC.